The 24 T cell receptor beta chains in this list originate from one sample, sequenced in a study of post-analysis software for immune sequencing data (dated by TCRdb to between 2015 and 2017). The full study reports these points: Significantly higher frequencies in patients than in controls were found for several TRBV segments, including TRBV5-6, TRBV5-1 and TRBV20-1.

Library creation used PCR. Instrument used: Illumina HiSeq 2500. Unique molecular identifiers were incorporated into TCR beta cDNA libraries to reduce PCR and sequencing biases. Using fastp trimming at Q25 and MiXCR clonotype assembly, TCRdb reanalyzed the public sequencing data and kept in-frame beta chains. A single entry per CDR3 protein holds the most common genes and DNA from its merged rows. In this sample the table shows about 380,000 distinct CDR3 sequences, around 37% of which occur a single time. The leading ten clones occupy roughly 12% of the sample. No antigens are known for them. The material sequenced was blood. All receptors derive from a girl aged 5-17 years with multiple sclerosis.

V gene TRBV9 combines with J gene TRBJ2-2; perhaps D is TRBD1 or TRBD2 (5 bases each). The germline V and J ends were trimmed by 5 bases and 0 bases, with 11 bases remaining between them. This CDR3 is built from 15 residues. In germline, CDR1 is SGDLS, CDR2 YYNGEE. The CDR3 DNA reads as TGTGCCAGCAGAGCCGGGGACGCGAACACCGGGGAGCTGTTTTTT. It specifies CASRAGDANTGELFF.

As regards this clonotype: At one end the junction does not follow the germline gene, possibly because of a read error. V and J are TRBV15 and TRBJ2-7; D unresolved. The CDR3 is 13 residues long. Germline V CDR1 and CDR2: LNHNV, YYDKDF (reference sequence). The CDR3 spells CAASRYFDYEQYF. DNA of the CDR3: TGTGCCGCCAGCAGATATTTTGACTACGAGCAGTACTTC.

A few counts support this clonotype. An end of the junction differs from the germline gene, which may be a read error. V and J are TRBV9 and TRBJ2-7; the match to TRBD1 covers 8 bases. Per the germline V gene, CDR1 is SGDLS and CDR2 is YYNGEE. The CDR3 has 22 amino acids. In nucleotides, the CDR3 is TGTGTCAGCAGCGTAGCCCCTGCCGTGAGACAGGGGCTTCCCCCGAGCTCCTACGAGCAGTACTTC. Protein sequence: CVSSVAPAVRQGLPPSSYEQYF.

The chain couples TRBV7-3 to TRBJ1-1, with 8 bases identical to TRBD1. The germline V gene encodes CDR1 SGHTA and CDR2 FQGTGA. Trimming cost V 5 bases and J 1 base; bases outside gene matches: 9. The CDR3 length is 16 residues. CDR3: CASSLQGGRRNTEAFF. In DNA form, the CDR3 reads TGTGCCAGCAGCCTACAGGGGGGAAGGCGGAACACTGAAGCTTTCTTT.

A few counts support this clonotype. The chain has TRBV4-3 and TRBJ2-1; no firm D call. The germline V gene has CDR1 LGHNA and CDR2 YSLEER. Trimming removed 0 bases from V and 6 bases from J, with 12 bases in between. This CDR3 region has 15 residues. The CDR3 nucleotides are TGCGCCAGCAGCCAAGATGTGGTGACCTCCAATGAGCAGTTCTTC. This encodes CASSQDVVTSNEQFF.

This chain uses TRBV5-1 with TRBJ2-4; perhaps TRBD1 as D (5 bases). The CDR3 sequence is 15 residues long. In germline, CDR1 is SGHRS, CDR2 YFSETQ. V dropped 4 bases and J dropped 7 bases, with 18 bases sitting between them. In DNA form, the CDR3 reads TGCGCCAGCAGCCCGAGGAGCTCGGCAGGGAACATTCAGTACTTC. Translating gives CASSPRSSAGNIQYF.

V and J are TRBV20-1 and TRBJ2-7, with 7 bases identical to TRBD2. Germline CDR1 reads DFQATT; CDR2 reads SNEGSKA (reference sequence). This CDR3 has 13 residues. V shed 6 bases and J 0 bases; nucleotides not matched to a gene: 5. CDR3 loop: CSAAGLSSYEQYF. CDR3 sequence (DNA): TGCAGTGCCGCGGGACTAAGCTCCTACGAGCAGTACTTC.

This rearrangement joins TRBV21-1 to TRBJ1-2; the DNA was not compared with TRBD1, the D call given in the table. TRBV21-1 is shown as a pseudogene. This CDR3 has 14 amino acids. CDR3 protein: CASSPGGACYGYTF. CDR3 coding DNA: TGTGCCAGCAGCCCAGGGGGCGCTTGCTATGGCTACACCTTC.

This clonotype was counted between two and nine times. V usage is TRBV24-1 and J usage is TRBJ2-6; weak D call: TRBD1 (6 bases). This CDR3 comprises 21 residues. Germline CDR1 KGHDR, CDR2 SFDVKD. V lost 5 bases to trimming and J lost 0 bases, with 25 bases between them. CDR3 sequence: CATSVQYSLGHRHSGANVLTF. CDR3 nucleotide sequence: TGTGCCACCAGTGTCCAATACTCCCTGGGACATCGCCACTCTGGGGCCAACGTCCTGACTTTC.

This chain links TRBV6-2 or TRBV6-3 with TRBJ1-1; D perhaps matches TRBD1 (6 bases). Deletions cut 4 bases from V and 4 bases from J, with 16 bases between. The CDR3 consists of 15 residues. The germline V gene encodes CDR1 MNHEY and CDR2 SVGEGT. The CDR3 loop reads CASSFFSQGSTEAFF. DNA for the CDR3: TGTGCCAGCAGTTTTTTTTCACAGGGAAGCACTGAAGCTTTCTTT.

The gene calls are TRBV7-3 and TRBJ2-3; a weak D match, TRBD1 (6 bases). CDR3 length: 16 residues. Germline CDR1 is SGHTA and CDR2 is FQGTGA. The V end lost 5 bases, the J end lost 2 bases, and 17 bases lay between the germline ends. The DNA of the CDR3 is TGTGCCAGCAGCCCAGGACAGAGAAAGTACACAGATACGCAGTATTTT. Protein product: CASSPGQRKYTDTQYF. The full variable domain, its missing parts supplied by reference TRBV7-3 and TRBJ2-3, is GAGVSQTPSNKVTEKGKYVELRCDPISGHTALYWYRQSLGQGPEFLIYFQGTGAADDSGLPNDRFFAVRPEGSVSTLKIQRTERGDSAVYLCASSPGQRKYTDTQYFGPGTRLTVL.

V gene TRBV7-2 combines with J gene TRBJ2-7; 10 nucleotides align to TRBD2. Germline V gene sequence: CDR1 SGHTA, CDR2 FQGNSA. The V gene end was trimmed by 1 base and the J gene end by 7 bases; junction bases not matched to a gene: 22. The CDR3 is 20 residues long. The CDR3 reads CASSLVGTSGATGAIREQYF. The CDR3 DNA reads TGTGCCAGCAGCTTAGTGGGAACTAGCGGGGCCACGGGGGCAATTCGGGAGCAGTACTTC.

This clonotype was seen only a few times. V gene TRBV9 combines with J gene TRBJ2-5; 7 nucleotides align to TRBD2. The J call could be wrong; TRBJ2-7 is a better fit for the DNA end. The CDR3 contains 15 residues. Germline loops: CDR1 SGDLS, CDR2 YYNGEE. CDR3 nucleotide sequence: TGTGCCAGCAGCTTCGGCGGGGGTGATCGAAGCGAGCAGTACTTC. Amino acids: CASSFGGGDRSEQYF.

This chain links TRBV12-3 or TRBV12-4 with TRBJ1-4; maybe TRBD1 (5 bases). Trimming stripped 4 bases from V and 8 bases from J, with 14 bases between. The CDR3 runs 14 residues. CDR3 in DNA: TGTGCCAGCAGTTCGGCACAGGTTCGAGAAAAACTGTTTTTT. Residues: CASSSAQVREKLFF.

A few counts support this clonotype. The V gene is TRBV4-1, the J gene TRBJ2-1; D is unclear. This CDR3 has 11 amino acids. Trimming removed 6 bases from V and 7 bases from J, with 7 bases in between. From germline, CDR1 is MGHRA and CDR2 YSYEKL. The CDR3 nucleotides are TGCGCCAGCAGTTCAGAAAATGAGCAGTTCTTC. Amino acid sequence: CASSSENEQFF.

The CDR3 protein is CASSERETGLYEQYF. Written as DNA, the CDR3 is TGTGCCAGCAGTGAAAGGGAGACAGGCCTCTACGAGCAGTACTTC. The chain joins TRBV6-1 to TRBJ2-7; possibly TRBD1 for D (6 bases). Trimming removed 2 bases at V and 3 bases at J, with 14 bases between. Germline V gene lookup returns CDR1 MNHNS and CDR2 SASEGT. The CDR3 runs to 15 residues.

The rearrangement uses TRBV6-5 and TRBJ1-5; D is unresolved. The germline V gene encodes CDR1 MNHEY and CDR2 SVGAGI. This CDR3 region has 13 residues. Trimming removed 5 bases at V and 0 bases at J, with 5 bases between. This chain's CDR3 is CASSTRSNQPQHF. The CDR3 DNA reads as TGTGCCAGCAGTACCCGTAGCAATCAGCCCCAGCATTTT.

This clonotype was detected a few times. The rearrangement uses TRBV29-1 and TRBJ2-5; tentative D call: TRBD2 (5 bases). The CDR3 contains 13 residues. In germline, CDR1 is SQVTM, CDR2 ANQGSEA. Trimming took 7 bases from V and 0 from J, leaving 12 bases between them. The CDR3 DNA sequence: TGCAGCGCGGACCGGGGAGACCAAGAGACCCAGTACTTC. Its translation is CSADRGDQETQYF. Variable domain in full (rest from reference TRBV29-1 and TRBJ2-5): SAVISQKPSRDICQRGTSLTIQCQVDSQVTMMFWYRQQPGQSLTLIATANQGSEATYESGFVIDKFPISRPNLTFSTLTVSNMSPEDSSIYLCSADRGDQETQYFGPGTRLLVL.

This clonotype has only a few counts. CDR3 sequence: CASSSPGAGEGGNNSPLHF. The CDR3 DNA is TGTGCCAGCAGCTCCCCCGGGGCAGGAGAAGGGGGTAATAATTCACCCCTCCACTTT. This chain joins TRBV28 and TRBJ1-6; TRBD1 is a possible D gene (6 bases). Per germline, CDR1 MDHEN and CDR2 SYDVKM. V was cut by 6 bases and J by 5 bases, with 26 bases left in between. This CDR3 is built from 19 residues.

This clonotype showed up just a few times. As DNA, the CDR3 is TGTGCCAGCAGCTTTAAAATGCTAGCGGGGGGCCTGGGGAATGAGCAGTTCTTC. Translating it yields CASSFKMLAGGLGNEQFF. The chain is built from TRBV7-8 and TRBJ2-1, with 11 bases that match TRBD2. The V segment lost 3 bases and the J segment 7 bases; nucleotides outside the gene matches: 14. Germline values: CDR1 SGHVS, CDR2 FQNEAQ. This CDR3 has 18 residues.

This chain uses TRBV7-9 with TRBJ1-2, with D tentatively TRBD1 (5 bases). The V gene's germline CDR1 is SEHNR and CDR2 FQNEAQ (reference sequence). Trimming took 3 bases from V and 2 from J, leaving 22 bases between them. CDR3 length equals 18 residues. The CDR3 DNA sequence: TGTGCCAGCAGCTTCTCCCGCCCGGGACGGCGAGAAAACTATGGCTACACCTTC. The encoded protein is CASSFSRPGRRENYGYTF.

The gene calls are TRBV29-1 and TRBJ1-4; the D gene is possibly TRBD1 (5 bases). Germline CDR1 and CDR2: SQVTM and ANQGSEA. Trimming took 8 bases from V and 7 from J, leaving 17 bases between them. The CDR3 runs 13 residues. The DNA for the CDR3 is TGCAGCCAAGATACAGGATGCGTTGAAAAACTGTTTTTT. Residues: CSQDTGCVEKLFF. Looking up the rest from reference TRBV29-1 and TRBJ1-4 gives the full variable domain: SAVISQKPSRDICQRGTSLTIQCQVDSQVTMMFWYRQQPGQSLTLIATANQGSEATYESGFVIDKFPISRPNLTFSTLTVSNMSPEDSSIYLCSQDTGCVEKLFFGSGTQLSVL.

V gene TRBV5-5 combines with J gene TRBJ1-2; the D gene is possibly TRBD1 (5 bases). In germline, CDR1 is SGHKS, CDR2 YYEKEE (reference sequence). Between the trimmed V and J ends, which lost 2 bases and 1 base, there was a span of 9 bases. This CDR3 has 14 amino acids. CDR3 in amino acids: CASSLQDINYGYTF. The CDR3 nucleotides are TGTGCCAGCAGCTTACAGGACATTAACTATGGCTACACCTTC.

This clonotype was seen a handful of times. The V and J genes are TRBV5-1 and TRBJ2-1, with 8 bases fitting TRBD2. Germline CDR1 is SGHRS and CDR2 is YFSETQ. The CDR3 runs 15 residues. V was clipped by 0 bases and J by 9 bases; unmatched bases: 8. The CDR3 DNA is TGCGCCAGCAGCTTGGCCGCGGCGGGGGGCTCTGAGCAGTTCTTC. Amino acids: CASSLAAAGGSEQFF.